The sequence of this T cell receptor beta chain was determined in a study of human T cells and chemical hapten exposure. TCRdb used MiXCR to reprocess the RACE reads, holding one entry per CDR3 protein. The sample carries some 36,000 distinct CDR3 sequences, around 7.6% recorded once. The germline gives CDR1 MNHNY, CDR2 SVGAGI (reference sequence). The germline V and J ends were trimmed by 6 bases and 1 base, with 6 bases remaining between them. This CDR3 region has 12 residues. Time point described: pre-sensitization, week 0. Treatment noted: therapeutic diphenylcyclopropenone sensitization with weekly scalp DPC. The authors' total RNA extraction used unfractionated whole blood.

The sequence came from a woman in her 50s with alopecia areata. Some clones in this sample may be carry-over from other donors' samples. This specimen was whole blood, taken in connection with sensitization to the hapten diphenylcyclopropenone (DPC). This rearrangement joins TRBV6-6 to TRBJ1-1; D remains unclear. CDR3 sequence: CASSPKNTEAFF. CDR3 bases: TGTGCCAGCAGCCCTAAGAACACTGAAGCTTTCTTT.